Listed here are 20 T cell receptor beta chains from one sample, sequenced in a study of tumor-infiltrating lymphocytes in oesophageal squamous cell carcinoma (dated by TCRdb to 2015 to 2016). Library prep was done by PCR. Sequencing instrument: Illumina HiSeq 2000. TCRdb redid the processing of the public reads, applying fastp at Q25 and MiXCR, and retained in-frame beta chains. Each entry merges the rows of one CDR3 protein and shows their most common DNA and genes. Recorded for this sample are roughly 9,000 distinct CDR3 sequences; roughly 70% of them occurred a single time. Of the sample, about a third falls within the top ten clones. The sample was esophageal tumor tissue. Receptor source: a female donor with esophageal squamous cell carcinoma.

By share of the sample, this clonotype is medium-sized. The chain couples TRBV7-2 to TRBJ2-7; D is ambiguous. The CDR3 runs to 13 residues. In germline, CDR1 is SGHTA, CDR2 FQGNSA. Trimming took off 7 bases at V and 2 bases at J, with 12 bases between the two ends. CDR3 protein: CASTRSRTYEQYF. The DNA for the CDR3 is TGTGCCAGCACCCGATCAAGGACCTACGAGCAGTACTTC.

This clonotype was found once. Because the CDR3 is missing its conserved closing phenylalanine or tryptophan, this is likely a read error. The DNA is left out, because the CDR3 cannot be placed on it with certainty; the CDR3 is given as TCRdb lists it. CDR3 sequence reads: CASSKNSGYEQYFGP. V and J are TRBV12-3 or TRBV12-4 and TRBJ2-3; TRBD2 was called by the table and not checked on the DNA. The CDR3 spans 15 residues, counting both ends.

The chain links TRBV7-3 to TRBJ2-5, with 10 bases fitting TRBD2. The J call may be faulty, since TRBJ2-2 better matches the DNA end. CDR3 length: 16 amino acids. Germline V gene sequence: CDR1 SGHTA, CDR2 FQGTGA. CDR3 DNA: TGTGCCAGCAGCCCATTAGCGGGGGGGAACACCGGGGAGCTGTTTTTT. Translating gives CASSPLAGGNTGELFF.

This chain connects TRBV12-5 to TRBJ2-3; no firm D call. CDR3 size: 11 residues. Germline V gene lookup returns CDR1 LGHNT and CDR2 FRNRAP. Trimming cost V 3 bases and J 5 bases, with 3 bases left between them. Written as DNA, the CDR3 is TGTGCTAGTGGTTTCAGAGATACGCAGTATTTT. This encodes CASGFRDTQYF.

This chain joins TRBV7-2 and TRBJ2-7; 11 bases match TRBD2. Germline V gene data show CDR1 as SGHTA and CDR2 as FQGNSA. The CDR3 is 15 residues long. J lost 4 bases, V lost 1 base, and 3 bases had no gene match. CDR3 loop: CASSLGVAGGYEQYF. The DNA of the CDR3 is TGTGCCAGCAGCTTAGGAGTAGCGGGAGGGTACGAGCAGTACTTC.

By frequency in the sample, this clonotype is medium-sized (0.01 to 0.1%). The chain is built from TRBV11-3 and TRBJ1-2; D is possibly TRBD1 (6 bases). Germline CDR1 reads SGHNT; CDR2 reads YENEEA. V was trimmed by 6 bases and J by 7 bases, leaving 18 bases between them. The CDR3 spans 14 residues. The CDR3 loop is CASSTVTGISGYTF. The CDR3 DNA reads TGTGCCAGCAGTACCGTTACAGGGATTTCTGGCTACACCTTC. The variable domain in full, with the rest retrieved from reference TRBV11-3 and TRBJ1-2, is EAGVVQSPRYKIIEKKQPVAFWCNPISGHNTLYWYLQNLGQGPELLIRYENEEAVDDSQLPKDRFSAERLKGVDSTLKIQPAELGDSAVYLCASSTVTGISGYTFGSGTRLTVV.

The chain uses TRBV7-2 and TRBJ2-7; TRBD2 aligns across 9 bases. TRBJ2-5 matches the DNA end more closely, so the J call is doubtful. The CDR3 has 16 amino acids. Germline CDR1 and CDR2: SGHTA and FQGNSA. The CDR3 sequence is CASSLGREGRGETQYF. The CDR3 DNA reads as TGTGCCAGCAGCTTAGGGCGGGAGGGCCGAGGAGAGACCCAGTACTTC.

The chain has TRBV7-2 and TRBJ2-3, with TRBD2 as a possible D gene (7 bases). The CDR3 consists of 14 residues. V gave up 5 bases and J gave up 5 bases, with 14 bases separating them. Germline CDR1 reads SGHTA; CDR2 reads FQGNSA. The CDR3 DNA reads TGTGCCAGCAGCGGCCCGGGGGGCCAAGATACGCAGTATTTT. Protein: CASSGPGGQDTQYF.

This clonotype was detected once. The chain has TRBV7-8 and TRBJ2-1; D is ambiguous. The J call is uncertain, as TRBJ2-4 better fits the DNA end. This CDR3 region has 13 residues. Germline lookup yields CDR1 SGHVS and CDR2 FQNEAQ. CDR3 protein: CASSTEDQNIQYF. The DNA for the CDR3 is TGTGCCAGCAGCACCGAGGACCAAAACATTCAGTACTTC.

The chain is built from TRBV28 and TRBJ2-1, with TRBD1 as a possible D gene (6 bases). The J call may be in error: the DNA end matches TRBJ2-7 better. In germline, CDR1 is MDHEN, CDR2 SYDVKM. The CDR3 spans 16 residues. CDR3 coding DNA: TGTGCCAGCAGCCCCCGGGCAGGGGTTATCTCCTACGAGCAGTACTTC. Protein product: CASSPRAGVISYEQYF.

The chain employs TRBV12-3 or TRBV12-4 and TRBJ2-4; D might be TRBD1 (6 bases). The closer fit of TRBJ2-5 to the DNA end suggests the J call may be wrong. The CDR3 has 15 residues. CDR3 amino acids: CASSLGGPRGETQYF. The CDR3 DNA reads TGTGCCAGCAGTTTAGGGGGGCCTAGAGGGGAGACCCAGTACTTC.

V and J are TRBV6-6 and TRBJ2-3; unclear D gene. Trimming took off 2 bases at V and 2 bases at J, with 11 bases between the two ends. CDR1 is MNHNY, CDR2 SVGAGI, per germline (reference sequence). This CDR3 is built from 15 residues. The CDR3 sequence: CASSYNGLPTDTQYF. The CDR3, as DNA: TGTGCCAGCAGTTACAACGGGCTTCCCACAGATACGCAGTATTTT.

The chain links TRBV20-1 to TRBJ1-1; TRBD1 aligns across 8 bases. CDR1 is DFQATT, CDR2 SNEGSKA, per germline (reference sequence). The CDR3 is made up of 13 amino acids. With 6 bases clipped from V and 3 bases from J, the junction kept 6 bases outside the gene matches. The CDR3 DNA follows: TGCAGTGCCCTACAGGGGGGAGACACTGAAGCTTTCTTT. It translates to CSALQGGDTEAFF.

The V and J genes are TRBV5-1 and TRBJ2-5; D uncertain. CDR1 and CDR2 (germline): SGHRS, YFSETQ. The CDR3 covers 12 residues. Trimming pared 0 bases from V and 11 bases from J, leaving 11 bases between. The CDR3 protein is CASSLAGNEQYF. The CDR3 region has the DNA TGCGCCAGCAGCTTGGCCGGCAATGAGCAGTACTTC.

This chain uses TRBV12-3 or TRBV12-4 with TRBJ2-2, with 9 nucleotides matching TRBD1. The CDR3 totals 17 residues. The V segment lost 2 bases and the J segment 6 bases; nucleotides outside the gene matches: 10. In DNA, the CDR3 is TGTGCCAGCAGTTTAAATACCGGGACAGGGAGAGCCGGGGAGCTGTTTTTT. As protein: CASSLNTGTGRAGELFF.

The CDR3: CASSGAYEQYF. CDR3 in DNA: TGTGCCAGCAGTGGTGCCTACGAGCAGTACTTC. V is TRBV6-1 and J is TRBJ2-1; no firm D call. The DNA end is a closer match to TRBJ2-7, so the J assignment may be wrong. Germline values: CDR1 MNHNS, CDR2 SASEGT. The CDR3 loop spans 11 amino acids.

V gene TRBV7-3 combines with J gene TRBJ2-1; D is unresolved. The DNA end lines up better with TRBJ2-5; the J call may be wrong. The CDR3 sequence is 13 residues long. Germline lookup yields CDR1 SGHTA and CDR2 FQGTGA. The CDR3 sequence is CASSRHMGETQYF. CDR3 nucleotides: TGTGCCAGCAGCCGTCACATGGGAGAGACCCAGTACTTC.

The gene calls are TRBV7-2 and TRBJ2-6, with D maybe TRBD2 (6 bases). The CDR3 runs to 17 residues. CDR1 is SGHTA and CDR2 is FQGNSA in the germline V gene. Trimming removed 6 bases at V and 3 bases at J, with 18 bases between. This chain's CDR3 is CASRPPLTSSGANVLTF. CDR3 sequence (DNA): TGTGCCAGCAGGCCACCCCTGACTAGTAGTGGGGCCAACGTCCTGACTTTC.

J is TRBJ2-4 and V is TRBV7-2, with 10 bases identical to TRBD1. The end of the DNA aligns better with TRBJ2-7, so the J call may be wrong. Germline V CDR1 and CDR2: SGHTA, FQGNSA. This CDR3 is built from 14 residues. Here the CDR3 DNA reads TGTGCCAGCAGCTATGGGACAGGGGCCTACGAGCAGTACTTC. It codes for CASSYGTGAYEQYF.

This rearrangement joins TRBV7-4 to TRBJ1-1, with 9 nucleotides matching TRBD1. The J call may not be correct, given that the DNA end is closer to TRBJ1-6. Germline V lookup: CDR1 SGHVT, CDR2 SQSDAQ. This CDR3 comprises 15 residues. CDR3 amino acids: CASSAQGADNSPLHF. Written as DNA, the CDR3 is TGTGCCAGCAGCGCACAGGGGGCGGATAATTCACCCCTCCACTTT.